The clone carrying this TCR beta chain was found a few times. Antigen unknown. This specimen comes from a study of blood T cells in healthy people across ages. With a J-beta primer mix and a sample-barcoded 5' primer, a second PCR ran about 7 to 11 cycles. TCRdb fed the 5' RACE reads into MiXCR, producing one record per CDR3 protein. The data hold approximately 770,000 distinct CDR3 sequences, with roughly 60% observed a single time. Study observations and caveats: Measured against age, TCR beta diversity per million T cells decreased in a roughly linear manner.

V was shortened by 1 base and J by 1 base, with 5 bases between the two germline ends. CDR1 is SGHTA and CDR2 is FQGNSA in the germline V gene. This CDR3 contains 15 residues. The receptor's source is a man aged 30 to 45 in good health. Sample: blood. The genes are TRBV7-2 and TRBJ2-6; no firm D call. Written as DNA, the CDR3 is TGTGCCAGCAGCTTAGGTCTATCTGGGGCCAACGTCCTGACTTTC. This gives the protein CASSLGLSGANVLTF.